The next 23 T cell receptor beta chains were all read from a single sample in a study of T cell repertoires in ileal Crohn's disease. TCRdb's table, derived via immunoSEQ multiplex PCR, lists solely in-frame clones and lacks some. The table includes roughly 7,000 clones, approximately 92% detected once. Sequencing was carried out using ileal tissue. The receptors stem from an adult with Crohn's disease.

The chain recombines TRBV2 with TRBJ1-1; a weak D match, TRBD1 (6 bases). The CDR3 is 15 amino acids. Trimming stripped 6 bases from V and 5 bases from J, with 19 bases between. CDR1 is SNHLY, CDR2 FYNNEI, per germline. This CDR3 is CASSPSWQGWTEAFF. The CDR3 nucleotides are TGTGCCAGCAGCCCGAGTTGGCAGGGGTGGACTGAAGCTTTCTTT.

This chain connects TRBV6-6 to TRBJ1-2, with TRBD1 identical over 7 bases. Germline V gene sequence: CDR1 MNHNY, CDR2 SVGAGI (reference sequence). V lost 9 bases to trimming and J lost 4 bases; unmatched junction nucleotides: 8. This CDR3 region has 13 residues. Here the CDR3 reads CASVTGAGYGYTF. The CDR3 DNA reads as TGTGCCAGTGTCACAGGGGCCGGCTATGGCTACACCTTC.

The rearrangement joins TRBV4-1 to TRBJ2-5, with 7 bases identical to TRBD1. Germline loops: CDR1 MGHRA, CDR2 YSYEKL. There are 15 residues in the CDR3. V lost 3 bases, J lost 3 bases, and 7 bases stayed unmatched. The CDR3 reads CASSHRDRDKETQYF. The CDR3 nucleotides are TGCGCCAGCAGCCACCGGGACAGAGATAAAGAGACCCAGTACTTC.

The rearrangement joins TRBV5-4 to TRBJ2-1; D is undetermined. CDR1 is SGHNT and CDR2 is YYREEE in the germline V gene (reference sequence). The CDR3 spans 11 residues. Trimming took 1 base from V and 10 from J, leaving 6 bases between them. The CDR3 is CASSLTTEQFF. CDR3 DNA: TGTGCCAGCAGCTTGACGACAGAGCAGTTCTTC.

This clone appeared a single time. The rearrangement joins TRBV25-1 to TRBJ2-2; D remains ambiguous. This CDR3 is 13 amino acids long. From germline, CDR1 is MGHDK and CDR2 SYGVNS. Trimming cost V 4 bases and J 2 bases, with 5 bases left between them. DNA of the CDR3: TGTGCCAGCAGTGGTGTAAACACCGGGGAGCTGTTTTTT. Its translation is CASSGVNTGELFF.

The CDR3 reads CATSRDPPGLLETQYF. CDR3 nucleotides: TGTGCCACCAGCAGAGATCCCCCCGGACTACTCGAGACCCAGTACTTC. This chain joins TRBV15 and TRBJ2-5; a possible D gene is TRBD2 (6 bases). The CDR3 runs 16 residues. V was clipped by 0 bases and J by 5 bases, with 16 bases between them. CDR1 is LNHNV and CDR2 is YYDKDF in the germline V gene (reference sequence).

This clone was seen only once. This rearrangement joins TRBV5-1 to TRBJ1-3; possible D gene TRBD1, 5 bases. The CDR3 spans 16 residues. The germline V gene encodes CDR1 SGHRS and CDR2 YFSETQ. V was trimmed by 4 bases and J by 0 bases, leaving 14 bases between them. In nucleotides, the CDR3 is TGCGCCAGCAGCCTACCCACAGGCAACTCTGGAAACACCATATATTTT. Translated, it gives CASSLPTGNSGNTIYF.

The rearrangement uses TRBV11-2 and TRBJ2-5; D is possibly TRBD2 (6 bases). Judging by the DNA end, TRBJ2-7 fits better; the J call may be wrong. The CDR3 length is 14 residues. Germline CDR1 reads SGHAT; CDR2 reads FQNNGV. The CDR3 coding sequence is TGTGCCAGCAGCCAAGGGACTTCAACCTACGAGCAGTACTTC. Translating gives CASSQGTSTYEQYF.

The V gene is TRBV9, the J gene TRBJ2-7; a possible D gene is TRBD1 (6 bases). V shed 4 bases and J shed 0 bases, with 11 bases lying between them. Germline V CDR1 and CDR2: SGDLS, YYNGEE. The CDR3 consists of 14 residues. DNA of the CDR3: TGTGCCAGCAGCTCGGGACAAAGCTCCTACGAGCAGTACTTC. This translates into CASSSGQSSYEQYF.

The chain links TRBV5-1 to TRBJ2-1; a weak D match, TRBD2 (5 bases). CDR1 is SGHRS, CDR2 YFSETQ, per germline. The CDR3 loop spans 15 amino acids. The ends were cut back, 0 bases at V and 4 bases at J, with 11 bases in the middle. CDR3 nucleotides: TGCGCCAGCAGCTTGGCCTCAGCGGATTACAATGAGCAGTTCTTC. It specifies CASSLASADYNEQFF.

This sequence joins TRBV19 and TRBJ1-1, with 9 bases matching TRBD1. J lost 5 bases, V lost 6 bases, and 16 bases had no gene match. The CDR3 loop spans 17 amino acids. Per germline, CDR1 LNHDA and CDR2 SQIVND (reference sequence). The chain's CDR3 is CASSPIGTGKGGTEAFF. The CDR3 region has the DNA TGTGCCAGTAGCCCCATCGGGACAGGGAAAGGGGGGACTGAAGCTTTCTTT.

The rearrangement joins TRBV5-6 to TRBJ2-7; 9 nucleotides match TRBD2. CDR1 and CDR2 (germline): SGHDT, YYEEEE. The CDR3 sequence is 16 residues long. V dropped 0 bases and J dropped 4; count of bases not matched to a gene: 8. The CDR3 spells CASSLGLAGRAYEQYF. The CDR3 DNA is TGTGCCAGCAGCTTGGGGCTAGCGGGAAGGGCGTACGAGCAGTACTTC.

The chain uses TRBV28 and TRBJ2-1; 9 positions agree with TRBD2. The CDR3 has 15 amino acids. V lost 3 bases, J lost 4 bases, and 4 bases stayed unmatched. Looked up from germline, CDR1 is MDHEN and CDR2 is SYDVKM. CDR3 sequence (DNA): TGTGCCAGCAGTTTTCCTAGCGGGAAGTACAATGAGCAGTTCTTC. Translating gives CASSFPSGKYNEQFF.

The chain has TRBV6-1 and TRBJ2-7; 9 nucleotides agree with TRBD2. This CDR3 has 14 residues. The J segment lost 1 base and the V segment lost 6 bases, leaving 4 bases of the junction unmatched. Germline V gene data show CDR1 as MNHNS and CDR2 as SASEGT. CDR3 region: CASRESGRSYEQYF. CDR3 coding DNA: TGTGCCAGCAGAGAGAGCGGGAGGTCCTACGAGCAGTACTTC.

In this sample, this clone turned up once. The chain uses TRBV10-3 and TRBJ1-2; D gene uncertain. Per the germline V gene, CDR1 is ENHRY and CDR2 is SYGVKD. Trimming removed 0 bases at V and 3 bases at J, with 8 bases between. The CDR3 contains 14 residues. This CDR3 reads CAISESGGDYGYTF. CDR3 sequence (DNA): TGTGCCATCAGTGAGTCCGGAGGAGACTATGGCTACACCTTC.

V usage is TRBV7-3 and J usage is TRBJ2-2; D may be TRBD1 (6 bases). CDR3 length: 14 residues. The V gene lost 0 bases and the J gene lost 8 bases, with 10 bases spanning the gap. Germline V gene lookup returns CDR1 SGHTA and CDR2 FQGTGA. CDR3 sequence reads: CASSLTTGTGELFF. The CDR3 DNA follows: TGTGCCAGCAGCTTAACTACAGGGACAGGGGAGCTGTTTTTT.

The J gene is TRBJ2-7, the V gene TRBV7-9; TRBD2 matches at 8 bases. The germline CDR1 and CDR2 sequences are SEHNR and FQNEAQ (reference sequence). The junction had 9 bases not matched to a gene; V was cut back by 5 bases and J by 0 bases. The CDR3 has 16 amino acids. The CDR3 sequence: CASSRGGGIGSYEQYF. In DNA, the CDR3 is TGTGCCAGCAGCCGGGGGGGAGGAATAGGCTCCTACGAGCAGTACTTC. Full variable domain (outside the CDR3, taken from reference TRBV7-9 and TRBJ2-7): DTGVSQNPRHKITKRGQNVTFRCDPISEHNRLYWYRQTLGQGPEFLTYFQNEAQLEKSRLLSDRFSAERPKGSFSTLEIQRTEQGDSAMYLCASSRGGGIGSYEQYFGPGTRLTVT.

This clone is a singleton in its sample. This chain uses TRBV5-1 with TRBJ1-2; possible D gene TRBD1, 5 bases. V gave up 5 bases and J gave up 4 bases, with 15 bases separating them. This CDR3 has 14 amino acids. From germline, CDR1 is SGHRS and CDR2 YFSETQ. The CDR3 DNA is TGCGCCAGCAGTTCGGGACTGTACGCCTATGGCTACACCTTC. Translation: CASSSGLYAYGYTF.

V is TRBV2 and J is TRBJ1-2; tentative D call: TRBD1 (6 bases). Trimming left V 3 bases short and J 2 bases short, with 19 bases between. The CDR3 runs to 17 residues. Per germline, CDR1 SNHLY and CDR2 FYNNEI. CDR3 DNA: TGTGCCAGCAGTGATCGGGACACCGACCCATTCAACTATGGCTACACCTTC. It encodes CASSDRDTDPFNYGYTF.

This chain joins TRBV9 and TRBJ2-1; D possibly corresponds to TRBD2 (6 bases). Trimming removed 0 bases from V and 9 bases from J, with 13 bases in between. Germline V gene sequence: CDR1 SGDLS, CDR2 YYNGEE. The CDR3 spans 14 residues. The chain's CDR3 is CASSVGSPGGEQFF. As DNA, the CDR3 is TGTGCCAGCAGCGTAGGTTCCCCCGGGGGTGAGCAGTTCTTC.

The V call is TRBV5-1, the J call TRBJ1-1; weak D call: TRBD1 (5 bases). CDR3 length: 12 amino acids. Looked up from germline, CDR1 is SGHRS and CDR2 is YFSETQ. Trimming removed 1 base at V and 10 bases at J, with 11 bases between. The CDR3 DNA follows: TGCGCCAGCAGCTTGAGGGGCTACGGAGCTTTCTTT. Translating it yields CASSLRGYGAFF.

The J gene is TRBJ1-5, the V gene TRBV15, with TRBD1 as a possible D gene (5 bases). Per the germline V gene, CDR1 is LNHNV and CDR2 is YYDKDF (reference sequence). With 3 bases removed from V and 7 bases from J, the gap between germline ends came to 10 bases. The CDR3 spans 13 residues. This chain's CDR3 is CATSSREGQPQHF. CDR3 DNA: TGTGCCACCAGCAGCAGGGAAGGACAGCCCCAGCATTTT.

The J gene is TRBJ2-7, the V gene TRBV30, with D tentatively TRBD2 (5 bases). Germline-derived CDR1 and CDR2 are GTSNPN and SVGIG (reference sequence). The V end was cut by 5 bases, the J end by 3 bases, with 14 bases between. The CDR3 has 13 residues. The CDR3 DNA sequence: TGTGCCTGGGCGAGAGGGCGGTACTACGAGCAGTACTTC. Its protein product is CAWARGRYYEQYF.